This T cell receptor beta chain is drawn from a study of cytomegalovirus exposure and HLA in healthy donors. The PCR was carried out with 60 Vbeta primers and 13 Jbeta primers. TCRdb's copy holds only in-frame clones and misses some; the assay was immunoSEQ multiplex PCR. In the table there are 75,000 to 95,000 clones, 60% to 80% of which are singletons. This clone is a singleton in its sample. Antigen unknown. Study-level points and caveats: Owing to their indistinguishability, certain V segments, notably TRBV6-2 and TRBV6-3, were excluded.

Germline CDR1 reads LNHDA; CDR2 reads SQIVND (reference sequence). The V and J ends lost 6 bases and 2 bases, in that order; junction bases with no gene match: 7. The CDR3 length is 15 residues. Sequencing used PBMCs. This TCR was sampled from a man in his fifties or sixties in good health and CMV-seronegative. The rearrangement uses TRBV19 and TRBJ2-7; 10 bases agree with TRBD1. DNA for the CDR3: TGTGCCAGTAGGAGGGGAGGGACAGGGGCCTACGAGCAGTACTTC. This sequence encodes CASRRGGTGAYEQYF.